The 11 T cell receptor beta chains reported below all come from one sample, sequenced in a study of T cells in Graves' hyperthyroidism and ophthalmopathy. TCR beta CDR3 regions were amplified from RNA. Primed by the HTBI set, a first-round RT-PCR was run on the TCR CDR3. TCRdb fed the multiplex PCR reads into MiXCR, producing one record per CDR3 protein. The sample consists of fewer than 600,000 distinct CDR3 sequences, 13% to 15% of them appearing once. The material sequenced was blood. All receptors come from a woman aged 40-49 years with Graves' hyperthyroidism.

This clonotype was seen ten or more times. V and J are TRBV11-2 and TRBJ2-2; 9 nucleotides agree with TRBD1. Germline CDR1 SGHAT, CDR2 FQNNGV. The length of the CDR3 is 15 residues. V lost 5 bases, J lost 6 bases, and 7 bases stayed unmatched. The CDR3 is CASSHRGRLAGELFF. The CDR3 coding sequence is TGTGCCAGCAGCCACAGGGGGCGCCTTGCCGGGGAGCTGTTTTTT. The whole variable domain, filled in from reference TRBV11-2 and TRBJ2-2, reads EAGVAQSPRYKIIEKRQSVAFWCNPISGHATLYWYQQILGQGPKLLIQFQNNGVVDDSQLPKDRFSAERLKGVDSTLKIQPAKLEDSAVYLCASSHRGRLAGELFFGEGSRLTVL.

This clonotype has ten or more counts. The V and J genes are TRBV28 and TRBJ2-1; 10 bases map to TRBD2. Unmatched junction bases numbered 13, after V lost 7 bases and J lost 7 bases. This CDR3 spans 16 amino acids. CDR1 is MDHEN, CDR2 SYDVKM, per germline. This CDR3 is CASNRETGLAANEQFF. The CDR3 nucleotides read TGTGCCAGCAATAGGGAAACCGGACTAGCGGCTAATGAGCAGTTCTTC. Filled out from reference TRBV28 and TRBJ2-1, the complete variable domain reads DVKVTQSSRYLVKRTGEKVFLECVQDMDHENMFWYRQDPGLGLRLIYFSYDVKMKEKGDIPEGYSVSREKKERFSLILESASTNQTSMYLCASNRETGLAANEQFFGPGTRLTVL.

The chain links TRBV10-1 to TRBJ2-3; the D gene is possibly TRBD2 (5 bases). The germline V gene encodes CDR1 WNHNN and CDR2 SYGVQD (reference sequence). The germline V and J ends were trimmed by 4 bases and 2 bases, with 10 bases remaining between them. This CDR3 spans 14 amino acids. The CDR3 DNA follows: TGCGCCAGCAGTGTGGACGGGATCACAGATACGCAGTATTTT. Its translation: CASSVDGITDTQYF.

This rearrangement joins TRBV6-1 to TRBJ2-7, with 8 bases matching TRBD1. This CDR3 comprises 15 residues. V shed 7 bases and J 2 bases; nucleotides not matched to a gene: 10. Germline CDR1 and CDR2: MNHNS and SASEGT. The chain's CDR3 is CASTYSGTGAYEQYF. In nucleotides, the CDR3 is TGTGCCAGCACCTATAGTGGGACAGGAGCCTACGAGCAGTACTTC.

The V gene is TRBV29-1, the J gene TRBJ2-7, with TRBD1 matching over 8 bases. The length of the CDR3 is 15 residues. Germline CDR1 is SQVTM and CDR2 is ANQGSEA. Trimming took 0 bases from V and 5 from J; bases not matched to a gene: 9. For the CDR3, the DNA is TGCAGCGTTGAAGATCAAGGCAGGGGGCGCAACGAGCAGTACTTC. Translation: CSVEDQGRGRNEQYF.

This clonotype was observed many times. V is TRBV11-2 and J is TRBJ1-2, with a tentative D call TRBD1 (6 bases). Germline CDR1 SGHAT, CDR2 FQNNGV. The V end was cut by 6 bases, the J end by 4 bases, with 21 bases between. The CDR3 totals 16 residues. The chain's CDR3 is CASRNTYGQTAYGYTF. CDR3 DNA: TGTGCCAGCAGAAACACGTACGGACAGACAGCCTATGGCTACACCTTC.

V usage is TRBV19 and J usage is TRBJ1-1; D not certain. With 1 base removed from V and 1 base from J, the gap between germline ends came to 7 bases. Germline lookup yields CDR1 LNHDA and CDR2 SQIVND (reference sequence). This CDR3 region has 14 residues. CDR3 region: CASSIGPRNTEAFF. In nucleotides, the CDR3 is TGTGCCAGTAGTATAGGTCCTCGGAACACTGAAGCTTTCTTT.

A few counts support this clonotype. The chain couples TRBV19 to TRBJ1-6; a weak D match, TRBD1 (5 bases). The CDR3 runs to 16 residues. Trimming pared 8 bases from V and 7 bases from J, leaving 21 bases between. Germline V gene lookup returns CDR1 LNHDA and CDR2 SQIVND (reference sequence). The CDR3 bases are TGTGCCAGTTCCGCCTTTGGACAACCCGGGAATTCACCCCTCCACTTT. Protein sequence: CASSAFGQPGNSPLHF.

This clonotype was detected ten times or more. CDR3 region: CASTLPLAGGDTGELFF. In DNA, the CDR3 is TGTGCCAGCACCCTACCCTTAGCGGGAGGCGACACCGGGGAGCTGTTTTTT. This chain joins TRBV6-2 or TRBV6-3 and TRBJ2-2, with 10 bases matching TRBD2. Losses at the gene ends were 7 bases for V and 3 bases for J; bases not matched to a gene: 11. Germline V gives CDR1 MNHEY, CDR2 SVGEGT. The CDR3 totals 17 residues.

At least ten counts were recorded for this clonotype. The chain has TRBV10-3 and TRBJ1-1; the D is unclear. Per the germline V gene, CDR1 is ENHRY and CDR2 is SYGVKD. The CDR3 has 13 amino acids. Trimming left V 2 bases short and J 5 bases short, with 9 bases between. DNA for the CDR3: TGTGCCATCAGTGAGATGTTCGGGACTGAAGCTTTCTTT. Protein sequence: CAISEMFGTEAFF.

This clonotype was recorded a few times. Given a much more abundant clone one base away, this may be a read error. CDR3 sequence reads: CAGSQATDTQYF. CDR3 bases: TGTGCCGGCAGCCAAGCCACAGATACGCAGTATTTT. This rearrangement joins TRBV3-1 to TRBJ2-3; unclear D gene. Germline V gene lookup returns CDR1 LGHDT and CDR2 YNNKEL (reference sequence). This CDR3 contains 12 residues.